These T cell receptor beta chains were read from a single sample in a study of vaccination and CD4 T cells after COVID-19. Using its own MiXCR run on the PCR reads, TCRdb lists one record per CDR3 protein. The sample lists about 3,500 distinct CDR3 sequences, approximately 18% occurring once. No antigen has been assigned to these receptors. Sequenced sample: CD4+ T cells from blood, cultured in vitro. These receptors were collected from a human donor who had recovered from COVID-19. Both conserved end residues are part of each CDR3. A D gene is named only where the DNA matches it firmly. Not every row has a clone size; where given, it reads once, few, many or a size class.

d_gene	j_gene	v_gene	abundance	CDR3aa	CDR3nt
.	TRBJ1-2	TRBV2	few	CASSEAAGGLRGYTF	TGTGCCAGCAGTGAAGCGGCGGGGGGGCTACGTGGCTACACCTTC
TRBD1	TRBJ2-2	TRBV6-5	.	CASSYFPDRGDTGELFF	TGTGCCAGCAGTTACTTTCCGGACAGGGGAGACACCGGGGAGCTGTTTTTT
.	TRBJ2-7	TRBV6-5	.	CASSSGARYYEQYF	TGTGCCAGCAGTTCAGGGGCCCGATATTACGAGCAGTACTTC
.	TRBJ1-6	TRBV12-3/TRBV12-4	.	CASSLFSANSPLHF	TGTGCCAGCAGTTTGTTCTCGGCTAATTCACCCCTCCACTTT
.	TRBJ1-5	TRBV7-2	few	CASSLDNQPQHF	TGTGCCAGCAGCTTAGATAATCAGCCCCAGCATTTT
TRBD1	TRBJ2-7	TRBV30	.	CAWSAKSTGFGEQYF	TGTGCCTGGAGTGCCAAATCGACAGGGTTTGGCGAGCAGTACTTC
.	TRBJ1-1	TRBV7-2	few	CASSVRVDTEAFF	TGTGCCAGCAGCGTTCGGGTCGACACTGAAGCTTTCTTT
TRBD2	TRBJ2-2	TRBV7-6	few	CASSFSTSGGHTDTGELFF	TGTGCCAGCAGCTTCTCGACTAGCGGGGGCCATACGGACACCGGGGAGCTGTTTTTT
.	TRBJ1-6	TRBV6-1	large	CASKGPTGVNSPLHF	TGTGCCAGCAAGGGTCCCACAGGAGTGAATTCACCCCTCCACTTT
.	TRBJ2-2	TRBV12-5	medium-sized	CASGLKGGGELFF	TGTGCTAGTGGTCTCAAAGGGGGCGGGGAGCTGTTTTTT
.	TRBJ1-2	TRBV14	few	CASSQDAGVYGYTF	TGTGCCAGCAGCCAAGATGCCGGGGTCTATGGCTACACCTTC
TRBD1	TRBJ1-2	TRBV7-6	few	CASSLGGGGDGYTF	TGTGCCAGCAGCTTAGGAGGGGGCGGGGATGGCTACACCTTC
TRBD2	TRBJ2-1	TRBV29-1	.	CSAGVGTSGSRSVYNEQFF	TGCAGCGCCGGGGTAGGGACTAGCGGGTCCCGGAGCGTCTACAATGAGCAGTTCTTC
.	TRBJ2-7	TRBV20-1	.	CSAQHRDYEQYF	TGCAGTGCCCAGCACAGGGACTACGAGCAGTACTTC
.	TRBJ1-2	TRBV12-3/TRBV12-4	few	CASSFPGNYGYTF	TGTGCCAGCAGTTTCCCAGGGAACTATGGCTACACCTTC
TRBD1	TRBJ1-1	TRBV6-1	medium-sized	CASSGQGATEAFF	TGTGCCAGCAGTGGGCAGGGGGCTACTGAAGCTTTCTTT
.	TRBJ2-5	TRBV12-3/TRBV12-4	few	CASSPTQETQYF	TGTGCCAGCAGCCCAACGCAAGAGACCCAGTACTTC
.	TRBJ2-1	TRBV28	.	CASDTGTVNEQFF	TGTGCCAGCGATACCGGGACTGTCAATGAGCAGTTCTTC
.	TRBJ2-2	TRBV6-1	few	CATARGTGELFF	TGTGCCACCGCCAGGGGCACCGGGGAGCTGTTTTTT
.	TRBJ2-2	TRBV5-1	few	CASSPGGDSNTGELFF	TGCGCCAGCAGCCCCGGAGGGGACAGCAACACCGGGGAGCTGTTTTTT
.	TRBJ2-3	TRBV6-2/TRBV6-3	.	CASSAGLTSSTDTQYF	TGTGCCAGCAGCGCCGGACTAACCTCTAGCACAGATACGCAGTATTTT